This T cell receptor (beta chain) was identified during a study of patients and donors after allogeneic stem cell transplantation. TCRdb called the RT-PCR reads again in MiXCR, with one record for every CDR3 protein. The sample lists 150,000 to 250,000 distinct CDR3 sequences, around two fifths occurring once. CDR1 and CDR2 from the germline V gene are MGHRA and YSYEKL. With V trimmed by 4 bases and J by 5 bases, 4 bases remained unmatched. The length of the CDR3 is 15 residues. Sequencing used blood, either unsorted or a sorted T cell fraction (not recorded which). The chain links TRBV4-1 to TRBJ2-1; 11 bases agree with TRBD2. The source of this sequence is a human donor who was either an allogeneic HSCT recipient or a stem cell or donor lymphocyte infusion donor (not recorded which). It is not recorded whose cells these are; they may come from a transplant donor. The CDR3 DNA reads as TGCGCCAGCAGCCTTCTGACTAGCGGGAACAATGAGCAGTTCTTC. Its translation is CASSLLTSGNNEQFF.